What follows is one TCR beta chain and its context. As yet, its antigen is unknown. The authors made TCR beta libraries by quantitative 5'-RACE with molecular barcodes. TCRdb reprocessed the 5' RACE reads with MiXCR, giving one entry per CDR3 protein. The data contain approximately 540,000 distinct CDR3 sequences, 9.5% to 15% of them singletons. The sample is drawn from a study of CD8 T cells in ankylosing spondylitis. Whole-study findings and limits: A number of the motif variants had already been described in reactive arthritis synovial fluid and blood. One TCR beta motif, made up of several highly homologous variants, appeared characteristic of ankylosing spondylitis blood.

CDR1 SGHTA and CDR2 FQGNSA come from the germline V gene. The J segment lost 7 bases and the V segment lost 4 bases, leaving 10 bases of the junction unmatched. The CDR3 covers 16 residues. The sequencing input was blood, either unsorted or a sorted T cell fraction (not recorded which). This clonotype was obtained from a male donor with ankylosing spondylitis. This sequence joins TRBV7-2 and TRBJ2-2; 9 bases fit TRBD2. The CDR3 here is CASSSRVAGVVGELFF. Written as DNA, the CDR3 is TGTGCCAGCAGCTCCCGGGTAGCGGGAGTGGTCGGGGAGCTGTTTTTT.